The T cell receptor beta chain described here comes from a study of blood T cell repertoires in COVID-19. Sequencing used immunoSEQ multiplex PCR; TCRdb keeps in-frame clones, though not all of them. Of roughly 180,000 clones detected, approximately 80% appear once; the ten largest clones hold approximately 11%. The clonotype was recovered from a man over 45 who had recovered from COVID-19. What was sequenced was PBMCs or T cells enriched from blood (not recorded which).

In nucleotides, the CDR3 is TGTGCCAGCAGCCAGGGGCTAGCAGATACGCAGTATTTT. This sequence encodes CASSQGLADTQYF. This chain uses TRBV14 with TRBJ2-3, with D possibly matching TRBD1 (5 bases). This CDR3 has 13 amino acids. Between the trimmed V and J ends, which lost 3 bases and 4 bases, there was a span of 8 bases. Germline CDR1 is SGHDN and CDR2 is FVKESK. Combining the CDR3 with reference TRBV14 and TRBJ2-3 gives the whole variable domain EAGVTQFPSHSVIEKGQTVTLRCDPISGHDNLYWYRRVMGKEIKFLLHFVKESKQDESGMPNNRFLAERTGGTYSTLKVQPAELEDSGVYFCASSQGLADTQYFGPGTRLTVL.